The entry that follows covers one T cell receptor beta chain sequence. The sample belongs to a study of early T cells in non-severe SARS-CoV-2 infection. Attached unique molecular identifiers marked individual cDNA molecules. Each CDR3 protein is one row after TCRdb ran MiXCR on the 5' RACE reads. The sample lists 50,000 to 85,000 distinct CDR3 sequences; approximately 9.1% were seen once. CDR1 and CDR2 (germline): MDHEN, SYDVKM. Trimming at V came to 6 bases and at J to 2 bases, leaving 4 bases not matched to a gene. The CDR3 has 15 amino acids. Input material: whole blood. The sequence was obtained from an adult who was a healthcare worker with PCR-confirmed SARS-CoV-2 infection or an uninfected control (not recorded which). This chain connects TRBV28 to TRBJ2-7, with 13 bases aligning to TRBD2. The CDR3 nucleotides are TGTGCCAGCAGCCCTACTAGCGGGAGGGCCTACGAGCAGTACTTC. Its translation: CASSPTSGRAYEQYF. The variable domain in full, with the rest retrieved from reference TRBV28 and TRBJ2-7, is DVKVTQSSRYLVKRTGEKVFLECVQDMDHENMFWYRQDPGLGLRLIYFSYDVKMKEKGDIPEGYSVSREKKERFSLILESASTNQTSMYLCASSPTSGRAYEQYFGPGTRLTVT.